These T cell receptor beta chains were read from a single sample in a study of blood T cell repertoires in COVID-19. Some clones are missing from TCRdb's copy, which holds only in-frame ones; the method was immunoSEQ multiplex PCR. The sample holds some 250,000 clones; around 86% are singletons and the top ten take 3%. The sequenced material came from peripheral blood. These receptor sequences come from a woman under 40 who had recovered from COVID-19. Both conserved end residues are part of each CDR3. Each record gives: V gene, D gene, CDR3 protein. D genes are given only for firm matches.

TRBV27,-,CASSLFRAGINGYTF
TRBV7-3,TRBD2,CASSATSGGAHEQFF
TRBV7-9,-,CASSPSFGRETQYF
TRBV29-1,-,CSVAGAGEQYF
TRBV29-1,-,CSPRAEAGVHGELFF
TRBV4-1,-,CASSQERPPSIMNTEAFF
TRBV27,-,CASRTLGEVNTEAFF
TRBV29-1,TRBD2,CSASGVLSTDTQYF
TRBV6-5,-,CASSYRQGPYEQYF
TRBV3-1/TRBV3-2,-,CASSQVAPRTGELFF
TRBV24-1,-,CATSDARRNTGELFF
TRBV19,-,CASSIREGWSNQPQHF
TRBV5-1,-,CASSSGRGWTGELFF
TRBV2,-,CATAPGGQYPYEQYF
TRBV9,TRBD1,CASSFGTGNTGELFF
TRBV6-1,TRBD1,CASSEWGQGLWQYF
TRBV3-1/TRBV3-2,-,CASSQAGFPYEQYF
TRBV14,-,CASRQITGHNTEAFF
TRBV7-9,TRBD2,CASSLAHIAGSYNEQFF
TRBV10-3,TRBD2,CAISESSGGAYEQYF
TRBV5-1,-,CASSLEWPRIYGYTF
TRBV7-2,TRBD2,CASSFTSGGLDTQYF
TRBV5-1,TRBD2,CASSSPGLAFNEQFF